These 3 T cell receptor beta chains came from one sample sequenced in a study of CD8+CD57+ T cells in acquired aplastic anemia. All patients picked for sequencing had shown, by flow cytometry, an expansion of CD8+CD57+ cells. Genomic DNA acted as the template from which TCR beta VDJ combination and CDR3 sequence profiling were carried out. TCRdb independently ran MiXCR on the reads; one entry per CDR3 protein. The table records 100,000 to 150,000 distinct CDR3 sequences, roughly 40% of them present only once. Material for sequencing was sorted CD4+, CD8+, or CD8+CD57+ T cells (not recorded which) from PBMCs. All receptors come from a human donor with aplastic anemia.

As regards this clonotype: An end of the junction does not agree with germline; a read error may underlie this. The CDR3 sequence is CSARFPGQPTGELSF. The CDR3 DNA reads TGCAGTGCTAGATTTCCGGGACAACCCACCGGGGAGCTGTCTTTT. The genes are TRBV20-1 and TRBJ2-2, with D possibly being TRBD1 (6 bases). CDR3 size: 15 residues. CDR1 and CDR2 from the germline V gene are DFQATT and SNEGSKA (reference sequence).

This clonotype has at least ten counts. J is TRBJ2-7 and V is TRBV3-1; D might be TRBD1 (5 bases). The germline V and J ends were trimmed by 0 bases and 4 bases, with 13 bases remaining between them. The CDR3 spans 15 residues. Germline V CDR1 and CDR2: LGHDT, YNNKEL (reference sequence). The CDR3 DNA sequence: TGTGCCAGCAGCCAAGAAATCAGTAGGGGATACGAGCAGTACTTC. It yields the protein CASSQEISRGYEQYF.

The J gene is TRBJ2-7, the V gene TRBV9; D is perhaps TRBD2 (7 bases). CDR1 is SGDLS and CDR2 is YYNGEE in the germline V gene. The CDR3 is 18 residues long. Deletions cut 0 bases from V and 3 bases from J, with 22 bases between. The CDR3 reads CASSVDVEGGTRHYEQYF. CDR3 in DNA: TGTGCCAGCAGCGTAGACGTAGAGGGGGGGACGAGGCACTACGAGCAGTACTTC.